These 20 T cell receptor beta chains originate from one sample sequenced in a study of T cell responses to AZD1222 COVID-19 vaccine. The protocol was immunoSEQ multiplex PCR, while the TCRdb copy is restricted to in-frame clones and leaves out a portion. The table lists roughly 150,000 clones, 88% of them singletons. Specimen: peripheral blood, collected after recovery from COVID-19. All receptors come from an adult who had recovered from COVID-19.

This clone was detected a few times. The CDR3 here is CASSQVYEYNEQFF. In DNA form, the CDR3 reads TGTGCCAGCAGCCAAGTTTACGAATACAATGAGCAGTTCTTC. This rearrangement joins TRBV3-1 (or the pseudogene TRBV3-2) to TRBJ2-1; D is unclear. Germline V CDR1 and CDR2: LGHDT, YNNKEL (reference sequence). CDR3 length equals 14 residues. V lost 1 base and J 4 bases, leaving 8 bases between the germline ends.

This CDR3 reads CASSPTGGEVGELFF. DNA for the CDR3: TGTGCCAGCAGCCCTACAGGGGGAGAGGTCGGGGAGCTGTTTTTT. This rearrangement joins TRBV7-3 to TRBJ2-2; 8 positions agree with TRBD1. There are 15 residues in the CDR3. V was pared by 5 bases and J by 7 bases, with 9 bases of the junction left unmatched. Germline assignment: CDR1 SGHTA and CDR2 FQGTGA.

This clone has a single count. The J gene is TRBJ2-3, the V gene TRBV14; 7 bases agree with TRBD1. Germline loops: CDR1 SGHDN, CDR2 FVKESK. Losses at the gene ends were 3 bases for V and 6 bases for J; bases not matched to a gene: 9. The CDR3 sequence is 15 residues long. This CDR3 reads CASSQKVTGTDTQYF. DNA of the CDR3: TGTGCCAGCAGCCAGAAGGTGACAGGGACGGATACGCAGTATTTT.

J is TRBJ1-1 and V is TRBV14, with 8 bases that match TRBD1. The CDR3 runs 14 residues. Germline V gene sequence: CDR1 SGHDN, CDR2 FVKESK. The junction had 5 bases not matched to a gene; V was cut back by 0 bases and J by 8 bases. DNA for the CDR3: TGTGCCAGCAGCCAAGATATGAGACAGGGGGAAGCTTTCTTT. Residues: CASSQDMRQGEAFF.

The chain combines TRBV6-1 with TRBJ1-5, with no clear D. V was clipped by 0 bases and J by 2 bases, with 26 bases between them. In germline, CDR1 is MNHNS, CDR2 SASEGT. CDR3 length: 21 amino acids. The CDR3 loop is CASSEAVESKLGWSGNQPQHF. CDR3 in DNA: TGTGCCAGCAGTGAAGCAGTAGAGTCTAAGCTGGGTTGGAGTGGCAATCAGCCCCAGCATTTT.

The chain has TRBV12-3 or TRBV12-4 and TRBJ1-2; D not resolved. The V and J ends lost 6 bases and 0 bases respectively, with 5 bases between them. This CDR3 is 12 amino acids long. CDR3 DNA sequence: TGTGCCAGCAGGCCATCTAACTATGGCTACACCTTC. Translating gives CASRPSNYGYTF.

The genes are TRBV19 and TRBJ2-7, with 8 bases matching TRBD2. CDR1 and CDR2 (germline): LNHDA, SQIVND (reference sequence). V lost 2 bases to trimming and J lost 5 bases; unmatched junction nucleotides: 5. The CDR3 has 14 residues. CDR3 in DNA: TGTGCCAGTAGTATAAGAGCGGGAGCTCACGAGCAGTACTTC. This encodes CASSIRAGAHEQYF.

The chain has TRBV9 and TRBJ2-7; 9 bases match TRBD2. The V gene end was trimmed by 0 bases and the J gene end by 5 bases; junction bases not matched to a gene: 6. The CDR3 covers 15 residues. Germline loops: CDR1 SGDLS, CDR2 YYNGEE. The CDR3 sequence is CASSVGASGTHEQYF. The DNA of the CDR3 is TGTGCCAGCAGCGTAGGCGCTAGCGGGACACACGAGCAGTACTTC.

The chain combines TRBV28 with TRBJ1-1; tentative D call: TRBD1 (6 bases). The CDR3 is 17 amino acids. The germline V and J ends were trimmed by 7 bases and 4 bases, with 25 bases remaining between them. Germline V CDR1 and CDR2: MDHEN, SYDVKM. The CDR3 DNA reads TGTGCCAGCACCGTCCCTGGCCCACAGGGAAGGGGCACTGAAGCTTTCTTT. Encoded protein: CASTVPGPQGRGTEAFF. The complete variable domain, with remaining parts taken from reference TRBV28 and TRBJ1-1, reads DVKVTQSSRYLVKRTGEKVFLECVQDMDHENMFWYRQDPGLGLRLIYFSYDVKMKEKGDIPEGYSVSREKKERFSLILESASTNQTSMYLCASTVPGPQGRGTEAFFGQGTRLTVV.

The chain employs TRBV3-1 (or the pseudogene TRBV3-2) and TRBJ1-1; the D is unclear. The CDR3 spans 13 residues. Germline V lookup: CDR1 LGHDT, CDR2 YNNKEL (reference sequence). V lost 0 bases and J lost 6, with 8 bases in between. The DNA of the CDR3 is TGTGCCAGCAGCCAAGATCTGGCGGCTGAAGCTTTCTTT. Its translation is CASSQDLAAEAFF.

The CDR3 loop is CASSLSSADMNTEAFF. In DNA, the CDR3 is TGTGCCAGCAGTTTATCCTCGGCAGACATGAACACTGAAGCTTTCTTT. This chain links TRBV28 with TRBJ1-1, with D unresolved. Germline loops: CDR1 MDHEN, CDR2 SYDVKM. The CDR3 has 16 residues. The V and J ends lost 1 base and 0 bases respectively, with 12 bases between them.

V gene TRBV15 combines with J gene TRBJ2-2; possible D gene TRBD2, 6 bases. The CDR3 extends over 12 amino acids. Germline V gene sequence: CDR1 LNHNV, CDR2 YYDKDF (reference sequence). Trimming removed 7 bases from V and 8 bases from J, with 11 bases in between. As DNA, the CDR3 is TGTGCCACCACGGGAGTGGGAGGGGAGCTGTTTTTT. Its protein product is CATTGVGGELFF.

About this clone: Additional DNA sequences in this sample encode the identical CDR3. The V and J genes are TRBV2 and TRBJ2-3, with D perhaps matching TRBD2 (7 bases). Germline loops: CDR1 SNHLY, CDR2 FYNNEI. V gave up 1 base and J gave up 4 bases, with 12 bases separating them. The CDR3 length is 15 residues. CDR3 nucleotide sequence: TGTGCCAGCAGTGAAGGAGGGCGGGGGCCAGATACGCAGTATTTT. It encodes CASSEGGRGPDTQYF.

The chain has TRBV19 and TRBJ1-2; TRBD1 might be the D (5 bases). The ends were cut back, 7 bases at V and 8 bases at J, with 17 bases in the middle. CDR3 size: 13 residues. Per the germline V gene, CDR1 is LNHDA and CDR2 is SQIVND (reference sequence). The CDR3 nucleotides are TGTGCCAGTATTCTAGGGCAGGGAGGAGGCTACACCTTC. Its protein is CASILGQGGGYTF.

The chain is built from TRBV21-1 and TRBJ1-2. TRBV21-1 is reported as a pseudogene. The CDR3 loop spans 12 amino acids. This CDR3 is CARTSRGEGYTF. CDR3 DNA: TGTGCCAGAACCTCCCGGGGGGAGGGCTACACCTTC.

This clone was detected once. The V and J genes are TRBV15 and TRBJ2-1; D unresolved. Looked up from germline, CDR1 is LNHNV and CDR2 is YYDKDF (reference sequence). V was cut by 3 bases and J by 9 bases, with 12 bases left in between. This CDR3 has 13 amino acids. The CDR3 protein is CATSSRALSEQFF. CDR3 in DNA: TGTGCCACCAGCAGCCGGGCCCTGAGTGAGCAGTTCTTC.

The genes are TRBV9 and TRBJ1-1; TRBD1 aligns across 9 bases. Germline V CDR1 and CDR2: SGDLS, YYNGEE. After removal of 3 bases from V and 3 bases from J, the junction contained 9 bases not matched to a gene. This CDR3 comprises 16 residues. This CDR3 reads CASSAPYRGPDTEAFF. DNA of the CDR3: TGTGCCAGCAGCGCACCATACAGGGGGCCGGACACTGAAGCTTTCTTT.

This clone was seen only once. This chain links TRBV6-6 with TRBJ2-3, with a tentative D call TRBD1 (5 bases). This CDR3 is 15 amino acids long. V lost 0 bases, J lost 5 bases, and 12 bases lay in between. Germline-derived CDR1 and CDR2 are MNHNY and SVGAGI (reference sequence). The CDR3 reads CASSYSLREIDTQYF. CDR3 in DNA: TGTGCCAGCAGTTACTCGCTCAGGGAAATAGATACGCAGTATTTT.

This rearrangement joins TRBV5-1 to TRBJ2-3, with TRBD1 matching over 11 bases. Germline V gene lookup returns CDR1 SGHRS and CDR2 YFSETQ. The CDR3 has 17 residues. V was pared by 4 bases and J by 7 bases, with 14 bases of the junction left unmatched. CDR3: CASSVGAGTGGKNTQYF. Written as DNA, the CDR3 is TGCGCCAGCAGCGTAGGTGCCGGGACAGGGGGGAAAAATACGCAGTATTTT.

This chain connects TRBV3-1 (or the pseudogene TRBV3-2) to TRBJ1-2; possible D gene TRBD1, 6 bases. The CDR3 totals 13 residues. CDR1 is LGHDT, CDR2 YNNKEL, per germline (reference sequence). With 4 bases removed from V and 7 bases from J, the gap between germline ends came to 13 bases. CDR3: CASSRERGSGYTF. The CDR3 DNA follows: TGTGCCAGCAGCCGGGAGAGGGGGTCTGGCTACACCTTC.